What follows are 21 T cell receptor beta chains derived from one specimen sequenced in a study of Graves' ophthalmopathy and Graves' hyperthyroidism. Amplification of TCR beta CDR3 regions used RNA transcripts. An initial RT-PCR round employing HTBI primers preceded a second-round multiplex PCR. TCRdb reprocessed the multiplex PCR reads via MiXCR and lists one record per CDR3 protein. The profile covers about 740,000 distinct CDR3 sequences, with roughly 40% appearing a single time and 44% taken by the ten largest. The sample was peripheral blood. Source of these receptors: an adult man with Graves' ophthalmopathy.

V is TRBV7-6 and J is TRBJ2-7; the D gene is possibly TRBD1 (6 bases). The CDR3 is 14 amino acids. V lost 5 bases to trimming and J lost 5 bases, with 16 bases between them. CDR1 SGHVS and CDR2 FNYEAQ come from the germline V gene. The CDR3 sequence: CASSQDSPGDEQYF. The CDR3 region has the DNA TGTGCCAGCAGCCAAGATTCCCCAGGGGACGAGCAGTACTTC.

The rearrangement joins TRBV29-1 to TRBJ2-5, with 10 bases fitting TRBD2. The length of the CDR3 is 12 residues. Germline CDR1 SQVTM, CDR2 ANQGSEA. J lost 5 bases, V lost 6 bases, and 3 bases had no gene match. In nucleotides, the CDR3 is TGCAGCGTAGTGACTAGCGGGGAGACCCAGTACTTC. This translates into CSVVTSGETQYF.

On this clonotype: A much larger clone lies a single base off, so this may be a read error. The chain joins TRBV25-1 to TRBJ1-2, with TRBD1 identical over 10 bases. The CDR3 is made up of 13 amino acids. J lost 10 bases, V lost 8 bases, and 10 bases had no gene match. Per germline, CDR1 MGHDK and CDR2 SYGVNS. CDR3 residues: CASLRTGGIDYTF. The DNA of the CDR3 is TGTGCCAGCTTGCGGACAGGGGGTATAGACTACACCTTC.

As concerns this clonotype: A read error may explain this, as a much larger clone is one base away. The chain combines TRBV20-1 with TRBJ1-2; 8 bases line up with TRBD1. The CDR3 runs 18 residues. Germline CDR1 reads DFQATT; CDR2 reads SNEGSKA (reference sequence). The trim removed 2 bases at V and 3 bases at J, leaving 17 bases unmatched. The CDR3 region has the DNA TGCAGTGCTAGATGTACGCGCACAGGGGGTTTCGTCGACTATGGCTACACCTTC. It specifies CSARCTRTGGFVDYGYTF.

The DNA of the CDR3 is TGTGCCAGCAGCCGAAAACTAGCGGGAGTAGACGCGAGCTCCTACGAGCAGTACTTC. It specifies CASSRKLAGVDASSYEQYF. The rearrangement joins TRBV7-9 to TRBJ2-7; 11 nucleotides align to TRBD2. Germline lookup yields CDR1 SEHNR and CDR2 FQNEAQ (reference sequence). V lost 5 bases, J lost 0 bases, and 15 bases stayed unmatched. The CDR3 is made up of 19 amino acids. The full variable domain, with the rest looked up from reference TRBV7-9 and TRBJ2-7, is DTGVSQNPRHKITKRGQNVTFRCDPISEHNRLYWYRQTLGQGPEFLTYFQNEAQLEKSRLLSDRFSAERPKGSFSTLEIQRTEQGDSAMYLCASSRKLAGVDASSYEQYFGPGTRLTVT.

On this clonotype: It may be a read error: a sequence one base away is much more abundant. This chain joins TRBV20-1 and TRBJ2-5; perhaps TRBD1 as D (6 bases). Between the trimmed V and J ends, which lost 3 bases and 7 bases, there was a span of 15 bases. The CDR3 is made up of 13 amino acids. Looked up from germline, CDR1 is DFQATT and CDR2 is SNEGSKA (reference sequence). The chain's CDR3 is CSASGQIEGTQYF. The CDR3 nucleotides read TGCAGTGCTAGCGGACAGATCGAAGGGACCCAGTACTTC.

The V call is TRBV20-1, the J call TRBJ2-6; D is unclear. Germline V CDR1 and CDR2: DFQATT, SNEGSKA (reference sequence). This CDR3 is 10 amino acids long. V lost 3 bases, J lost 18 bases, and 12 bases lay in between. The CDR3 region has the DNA TGCAGTGCTAGGGCCAGCGAGAAGACTTTC. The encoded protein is CSARASEKTF.

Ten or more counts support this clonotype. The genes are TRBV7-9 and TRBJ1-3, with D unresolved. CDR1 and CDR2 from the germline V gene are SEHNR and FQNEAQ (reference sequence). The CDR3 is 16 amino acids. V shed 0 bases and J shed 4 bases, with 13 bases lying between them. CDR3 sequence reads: CASSLADKDEGNTIYF. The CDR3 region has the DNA TGTGCCAGCAGCTTAGCCGACAAGGACGAGGGAAACACCATATATTTT.

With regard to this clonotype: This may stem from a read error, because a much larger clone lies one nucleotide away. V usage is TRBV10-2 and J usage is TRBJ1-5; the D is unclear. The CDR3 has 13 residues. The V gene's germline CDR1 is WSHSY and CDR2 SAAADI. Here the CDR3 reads CASSVSRSSTQHF. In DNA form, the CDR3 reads TGTGCCAGCAGCGTATCCCGAAGTTCAACCCAGCATTTT.

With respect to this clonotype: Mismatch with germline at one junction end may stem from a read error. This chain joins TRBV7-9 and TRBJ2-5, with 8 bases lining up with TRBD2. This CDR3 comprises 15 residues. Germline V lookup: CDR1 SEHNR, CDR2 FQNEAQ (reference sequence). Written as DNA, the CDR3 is TGCGCCAGCAGCTCGAGAGCGGGAGCGGGTGGGACCCAGTACTTC. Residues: CASSSRAGAGGTQYF.

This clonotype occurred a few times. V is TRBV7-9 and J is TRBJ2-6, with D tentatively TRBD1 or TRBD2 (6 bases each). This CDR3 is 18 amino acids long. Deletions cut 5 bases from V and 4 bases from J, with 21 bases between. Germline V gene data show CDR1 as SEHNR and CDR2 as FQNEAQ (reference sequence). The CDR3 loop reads CASSRQTSGAAGANVLTF. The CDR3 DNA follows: TGTGCCAGCAGCCGACAGACCTCGGGGGCGGCCGGGGCCAACGTCCTGACTTTC.

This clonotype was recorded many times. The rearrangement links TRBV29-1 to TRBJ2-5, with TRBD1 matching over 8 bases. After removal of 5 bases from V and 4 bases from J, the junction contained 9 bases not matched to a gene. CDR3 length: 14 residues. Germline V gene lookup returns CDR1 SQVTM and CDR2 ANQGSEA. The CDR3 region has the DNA TGCAGCGTTCTTGAGGACAGGGCTGCAGAGACCCAGTACTTC. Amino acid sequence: CSVLEDRAAETQYF.

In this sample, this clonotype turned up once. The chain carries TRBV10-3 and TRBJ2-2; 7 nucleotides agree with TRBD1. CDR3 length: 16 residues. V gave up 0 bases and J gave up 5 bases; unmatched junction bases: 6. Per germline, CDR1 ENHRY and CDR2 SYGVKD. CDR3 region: CAISESRDRPTGELFF. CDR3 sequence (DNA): TGTGCCATCAGTGAGTCTCGGGACAGACCAACCGGGGAGCTGTTTTTT.

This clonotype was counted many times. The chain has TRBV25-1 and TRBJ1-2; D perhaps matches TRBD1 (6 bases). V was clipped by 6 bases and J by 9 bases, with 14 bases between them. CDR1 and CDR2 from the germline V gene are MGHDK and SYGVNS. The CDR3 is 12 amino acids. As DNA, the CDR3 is TGTGCCAGCAGCGCGGACAGAATGAGCTACACCTTC. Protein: CASSADRMSYTF.

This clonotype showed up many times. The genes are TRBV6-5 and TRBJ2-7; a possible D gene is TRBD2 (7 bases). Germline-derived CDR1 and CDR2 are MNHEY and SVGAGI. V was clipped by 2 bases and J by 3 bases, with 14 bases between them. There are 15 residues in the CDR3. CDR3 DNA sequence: TGTGCCAGCAGTTACGGGGGGGGCGCAAGCTACGAGCAGTACTTC. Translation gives CASSYGGGASYEQYF.

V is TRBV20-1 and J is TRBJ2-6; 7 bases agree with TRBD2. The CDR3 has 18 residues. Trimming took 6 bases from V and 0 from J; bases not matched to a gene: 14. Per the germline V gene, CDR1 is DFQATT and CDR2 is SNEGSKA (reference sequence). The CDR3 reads CSAKAGRTRASGANVLTF. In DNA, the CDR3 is TGCAGTGCCAAAGCGGGGCGTACAAGGGCCTCTGGGGCCAACGTCCTGACTTTC.

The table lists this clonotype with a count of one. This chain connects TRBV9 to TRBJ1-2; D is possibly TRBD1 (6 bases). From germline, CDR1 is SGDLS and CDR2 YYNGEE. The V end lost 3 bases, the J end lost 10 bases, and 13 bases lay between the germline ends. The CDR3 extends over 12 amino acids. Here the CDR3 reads CASSATPGDYTF. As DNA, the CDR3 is TGTGCCAGCAGCGCAACACCAGGGGACTACACCTTC.

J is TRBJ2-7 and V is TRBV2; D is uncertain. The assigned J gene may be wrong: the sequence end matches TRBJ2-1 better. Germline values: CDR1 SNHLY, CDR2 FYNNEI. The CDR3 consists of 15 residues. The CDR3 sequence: CASSERVPELDEQFF. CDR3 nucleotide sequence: TGTGCCAGCAGTGAAAGGGTCCCCGAGCTCGACGAGCAGTTCTTC.

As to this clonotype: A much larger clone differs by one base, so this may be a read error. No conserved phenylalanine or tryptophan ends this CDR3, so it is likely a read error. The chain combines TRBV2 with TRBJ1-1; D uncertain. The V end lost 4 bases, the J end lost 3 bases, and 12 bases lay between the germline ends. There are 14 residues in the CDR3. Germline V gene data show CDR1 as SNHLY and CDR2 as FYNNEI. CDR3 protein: CASSAQGLHTEAFY. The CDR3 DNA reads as TGTGCCAGCAGTGCTCAAGGGCTCCACACTGAAGCTTTCTAT.

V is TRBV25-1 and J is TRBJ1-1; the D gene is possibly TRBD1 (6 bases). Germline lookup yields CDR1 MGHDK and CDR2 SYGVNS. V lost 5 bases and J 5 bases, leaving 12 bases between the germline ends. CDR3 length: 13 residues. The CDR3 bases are TGTGCCAGCAGTTCTACAGGGTGGACTGAAGCTTTCTTT. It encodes CASSSTGWTEAFF.

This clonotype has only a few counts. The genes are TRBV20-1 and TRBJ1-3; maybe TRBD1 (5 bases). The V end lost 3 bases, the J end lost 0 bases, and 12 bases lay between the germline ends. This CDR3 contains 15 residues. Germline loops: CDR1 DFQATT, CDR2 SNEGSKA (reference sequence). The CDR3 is CSASPPDSSGNTIYF. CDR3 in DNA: TGCAGTGCTAGCCCTCCCGACAGCTCTGGAAACACCATATATTTT.